One sample yielded the 30 T cell receptor beta chains listed below, sequenced in a study of T cell responses to AZD1222 COVID-19 vaccine (dated by TCRdb to the early 2020s). The library came from the immunoSEQ multiplex PCR assay. Entries here come from immuneACCESS through TCRdb and include only in-frame sequences with V and J called. Some clones fail to appear in such tables; in the studies checked, an unresolved V gene covers under half of the shortfall, and the cause of the remainder is unknown. The sample data list 150,000 to 200,000 clones, and about 94% of these were observed just once. The ten largest make up approximately 9.6% of the sample. The sample's time point label, in plain terms: baseline before first vaccination. Sequencing was performed on peripheral blood, taken on day 0 of AZD1222 vaccination. These receptors were obtained from an adult in good health.

V usage is TRBV19 and J usage is TRBJ2-6, with D unresolved. CDR3 length: 16 amino acids. Germline values: CDR1 LNHDA, CDR2 SQIVND (reference sequence). V shed 5 bases and J shed 1 base, with 12 bases lying between them. The CDR3 coding sequence is TGTGCCAGTAGTCCCCTGGGCGGTTCTGGGGCCAACGTCCTGACTTTC. This translates into CASSPLGGSGANVLTF. Drawing the rest from reference TRBV19 and TRBJ2-6, the complete variable domain is DGGITQSPKYLFRKEGQNVTLSCEQNLNHDAMYWYRQDPGQGLRLIYYSQIVNDFQKGDIAEGYSVSREKKESFPLTVTSAQKNPTAFYLCASSPLGGSGANVLTFGAGSRLTVL.

V is TRBV15 and J is TRBJ2-7, with D tentatively TRBD1 (6 bases). V gave up 5 bases and J gave up 1 base, with 6 bases separating them. Germline assignment: CDR1 LNHNV and CDR2 YYDKDF (reference sequence). The length of the CDR3 is 12 residues. Here the CDR3 reads CATSGQSYEQYF. The CDR3 nucleotides are TGTGCCACCAGCGGACAGTCCTACGAGCAGTACTTC.

V usage is TRBV2 and J usage is TRBJ1-2; D is uncertain. Germline V gene lookup returns CDR1 SNHLY and CDR2 FYNNEI. This CDR3 is 11 amino acids long. The V and J ends lost 8 bases and 7 bases respectively, with 11 bases between them. CDR3 residues: CASPFSSGYTF. The DNA of the CDR3 is TGTGCCAGCCCCTTTTCGAGTGGCTACACCTTC.

The V call is TRBV7-2, the J call TRBJ2-7; 10 positions agree with TRBD2. V trimming: 8 bases; J trimming: 0 bases; junction bases outside the gene matches: 7. This CDR3 has 15 residues. Per the germline V gene, CDR1 is SGHTA and CDR2 is FQGNSA. This chain's CDR3 is CASGLLAGRSYEQYF. The CDR3 DNA reads as TGTGCCAGCGGACTACTAGCGGGGCGCTCCTACGAGCAGTACTTC. Together with reference TRBV7-2 and TRBJ2-7, the CDR3 gives the full variable domain: GAGVSQSPSNKVTEKGKDVELRCDPISGHTALYWYRQSLGQGLEFLIYFQGNSAPDKSGLPSDRFSAERTGGSVSTLTIQRTQQEDSAVYLCASGLLAGRSYEQYFGPGTRLTVT.

The rearrangement links TRBV5-6 to TRBJ1-2; possibly TRBD1 for D (5 bases). V lost 0 bases, J lost 8 bases, and 8 bases lay in between. Per germline, CDR1 SGHDT and CDR2 YYEEEE. This CDR3 spans 12 amino acids. The CDR3 DNA reads TGTGCCAGCAGCTTGGATGAGGGGGGCTACACCTTC. The encoded protein is CASSLDEGGYTF.

The rearrangement links TRBV3-1 (or the pseudogene TRBV3-2) to TRBJ2-2; D possibly corresponds to TRBD2 (6 bases). From germline, CDR1 is LGHDT and CDR2 YNNKEL (reference sequence). This CDR3 is 14 amino acids long. Trimming shortened V by 6 bases and J by 4 bases, and 12 bases separated the two germline ends. CDR3 DNA sequence: TGTGCCAGCAGTCGACTAGAGGGCACCGGGGAGCTGTTTTTT. Translated: CASSRLEGTGELFF.

The J gene is TRBJ2-3, the V gene TRBV27, with D perhaps TRBD2 (6 bases). The germline V gene has CDR1 MNHEY and CDR2 SMNVEV (reference sequence). V lost 3 bases and J lost 3, with 16 bases in between. There are 16 residues in the CDR3. The CDR3 region has the DNA TGTGCCAGCAGTTTGTCGCCGGGAGAGGCGACAGATACGCAGTATTTT. This sequence encodes CASSLSPGEATDTQYF.

The chain carries TRBV19 and TRBJ1-4, with 11 nucleotides matching TRBD1. Germline-derived CDR1 and CDR2 are LNHDA and SQIVND (reference sequence). V lost 5 bases and J lost 2; bases outside the gene matches: 1. The CDR3 is made up of 15 amino acids. The CDR3 loop reads CASSGQGATNEKLFF. The CDR3 DNA sequence: TGTGCCAGTAGTGGACAGGGGGCGACTAATGAAAAACTGTTTTTT.

V and J are TRBV7-6 and TRBJ2-1; D possibly corresponds to TRBD1 (5 bases). Germline V CDR1 and CDR2: SGHVS, FNYEAQ. The length of the CDR3 is 15 residues. The V end was cut by 5 bases, the J end by 6 bases, with 17 bases between. CDR3 in DNA: TGTGCCAGCAGCCCTTGGACAATCTCGGGCAATGAGCAGTTCTTC. It translates to CASSPWTISGNEQFF.

The CDR3 coding sequence is TGTGCCAGCGCAATGGGACAGGGGGGCCAGCCCCAGCATTTT. Its translation is CASAMGQGGQPQHF. This sequence joins TRBV2 and TRBJ1-5; TRBD1 matches 11 bases. Germline CDR1 SNHLY, CDR2 FYNNEI. The CDR3 has 14 amino acids. The J segment lost 7 bases and the V segment lost 8 bases, leaving 7 bases of the junction unmatched.

The CDR3 sequence: CASSTSGGRRSGELFF. Here the CDR3 DNA reads TGTGCCAGCAGTACGAGTGGTGGTAGGAGATCCGGGGAGCTGTTTTTT. The chain combines TRBV2 with TRBJ2-2; the D is unclear. The V gene lost 5 bases and the J gene lost 6 bases, with 19 bases spanning the gap. The CDR3 spans 16 residues. Per the germline V gene, CDR1 is SNHLY and CDR2 is FYNNEI.

The V gene is TRBV7-3, the J gene TRBJ2-1, with 11 positions matching TRBD2. The germline V gene has CDR1 SGHTA and CDR2 FQGTGA. The length of the CDR3 is 15 residues. V was pared by 5 bases and J by 6 bases, with 6 bases of the junction left unmatched. The CDR3 coding sequence is TGTGCCAGCAGCGGGCGGACTAGCGGGCTCAATGAGCAGTTCTTC. Translating it yields CASSGRTSGLNEQFF.

The chain has TRBV29-1 and TRBJ2-1; 8 nucleotides align to TRBD2. The length of the CDR3 is 13 residues. The V gene's germline CDR1 is SQVTM and CDR2 ANQGSEA. With 6 bases clipped from V and 2 bases from J, the junction kept 3 bases outside the gene matches. CDR3 nucleotides: TGCAGCGTAAAGACTAGCGCCTACAATGAGCAGTTCTTC. It codes for CSVKTSAYNEQFF.

V usage is TRBV12-3 or TRBV12-4 and J usage is TRBJ1-2, with 8 bases identical to TRBD1. This CDR3 is 13 amino acids long. The J segment lost 2 bases and the V segment lost 6 bases, leaving 2 bases of the junction unmatched. CDR3 sequence (DNA): TGTGCCAGCAGCCGGGACAGGAACTATGGCTACACCTTC. Protein product: CASSRDRNYGYTF.

The CDR3 region is CATSDPGGPNTEAFF. CDR3 nucleotide sequence: TGTGCCACCAGTGATCCAGGGGGCCCCAACACTGAAGCTTTCTTT. The V and J genes are TRBV24-1 and TRBJ1-1, with 8 nucleotides matching TRBD1. Germline-derived CDR1 and CDR2 are KGHDR and SFDVKD. This CDR3 has 15 amino acids. V shed 3 bases, J shed 2 bases, and the junction held 4 bases outside the gene matches.

This sequence joins TRBV5-6 and TRBJ1-6, with D maybe TRBD1 (6 bases). CDR1 and CDR2 from the germline V gene are SGHDT and YYEEEE. This CDR3 comprises 15 residues. Trimming took 3 bases from V and 8 from J, leaving 15 bases between them. The CDR3 region is CASSWANRVDSPLHF. The CDR3 DNA sequence: TGTGCCAGCAGCTGGGCGAACAGGGTGGATTCACCCCTCCACTTT.

The chain carries TRBV9 and TRBJ1-1; 8 bases are a match to TRBD1. With V trimmed by 4 bases and J by 3 bases, 17 bases remained unmatched. Germline CDR1 is SGDLS and CDR2 is YYNGEE. CDR3 size: 18 residues. CDR3 in DNA: TGTGCCAGCAGCCCCTGGGGCAGGGGGCGCGAGTCGGACACTGAAGCTTTCTTT. This gives the protein CASSPWGRGRESDTEAFF.

V gene TRBV7-2 combines with J gene TRBJ1-6; D unclear. Per germline, CDR1 SGHTA and CDR2 FQGNSA. V dropped 5 bases and J dropped 4 bases, with 9 bases sitting between them. The CDR3 has 14 amino acids. CDR3 sequence: CASSPAGYNSPLHF. The CDR3, as DNA: TGTGCCAGCAGCCCGGCCGGATATAATTCACCCCTCCACTTT.

The chain employs TRBV7-6 and TRBJ2-3, with TRBD2 as a possible D gene (5 bases). The V and J ends lost 3 bases and 1 base respectively, with 11 bases between them. Germline V gives CDR1 SGHVS, CDR2 FNYEAQ. The CDR3 sequence is 15 residues long. CDR3 nucleotide sequence: TGTGCCAGCAGCTTTGGGAGACTGGGCACAGATACGCAGTATTTT. It is translated as CASSFGRLGTDTQYF.

V is TRBV19 and J is TRBJ2-1; a weak D match, TRBD2 (6 bases). CDR1 is LNHDA and CDR2 is SQIVND in the germline V gene (reference sequence). This CDR3 is 16 amino acids long. Trimming left V 3 bases short and J 6 bases short, with 18 bases between. The CDR3 DNA is TGTGCCAGTAGTATGATCGGAGGGGTCGGGTCCAATGAGCAGTTCTTC. Its protein is CASSMIGGVGSNEQFF.

The rearrangement joins TRBV6-2 or TRBV6-3 to TRBJ2-7, with 10 bases fitting TRBD2. The CDR3 consists of 15 residues. Germline CDR1 reads MNHEY; CDR2 reads SVGEGT. V dropped 2 bases and J dropped 4; count of bases not matched to a gene: 5. In DNA, the CDR3 is TGTGCCAGCAGTTACACAGTAGCGGGAGGTTACGAGCAGTACTTC. This gives the protein CASSYTVAGGYEQYF.

The chain joins TRBV7-8 to TRBJ2-7; possibly TRBD1 for D (5 bases). CDR3 length: 13 amino acids. The V gene lost 3 bases and the J gene lost 2 bases, with 8 bases spanning the gap. Germline assignment: CDR1 SGHVS and CDR2 FQNEAQ. The CDR3 spells CASSLTDTYEQYF. CDR3 DNA: TGTGCCAGCAGCTTGACAGATACCTACGAGCAGTACTTC. The full variable domain, completed using reference TRBV7-8 and TRBJ2-7, is GAGVSQSPRYKVAKRGQDVALRCDPISGHVSLFWYQQALGQGPEFLTYFQNEAQLDKSGLPSDRFFAERPEGSVSTLKIQRTQQEDSAVYLCASSLTDTYEQYFGPGTRLTVT.

The chain couples TRBV19 to TRBJ1-3; D remains ambiguous. Trimming left V 5 bases short and J 0 bases short, with 5 bases between. Germline CDR1 reads LNHDA; CDR2 reads SQIVND (reference sequence). The CDR3 runs to 13 residues. The CDR3 region is CASSFRSGNTIYF. The CDR3 DNA is TGTGCCAGTAGTTTCCGCTCTGGAAACACCATATATTTT.

V and J are TRBV11-1 and TRBJ2-5, with 7 bases aligning to TRBD2. This CDR3 has 15 residues. Trimming took 5 bases from V and 4 from J; bases not matched to a gene: 10. Looked up from germline, CDR1 is SGHAT and CDR2 is FQDESV (reference sequence). CDR3 residues: CASSPSSASGETQYF. In DNA, the CDR3 is TGTGCCAGCAGCCCTAGCTCGGCTAGCGGAGAGACCCAGTACTTC.

The chain uses TRBV4-2 and TRBJ1-5, with a possible D match to TRBD1 (6 bases). The CDR3 length is 16 residues. Trimming stripped 2 bases from V and 1 base from J, with 12 bases between. Looked up from germline, CDR1 is LGHNA and CDR2 is YNFKEQ. CDR3 loop: CASSQSQGISNQPQHF. In DNA, the CDR3 is TGTGCCAGCAGCCAATCCCAGGGGATAAGCAATCAGCCCCAGCATTTT.

The chain links TRBV7-9 to TRBJ1-4; D is uncertain. V lost 6 bases to trimming and J lost 5 bases, with 7 bases between them. The CDR3 runs to 12 residues. The V gene's germline CDR1 is SEHNR and CDR2 FQNEAQ (reference sequence). CDR3 sequence (DNA): TGTGCCAGCAGTGAACGGAATGAAAAACTGTTTTTT. It translates to CASSERNEKLFF.

The V gene is TRBV5-1, the J gene TRBJ1-6; D unclear. The ends were cut back, 0 bases at V and 6 bases at J, with 16 bases in the middle. The CDR3 length is 17 residues. CDR1 is SGHRS, CDR2 YFSETQ, per germline. CDR3 nucleotide sequence: TGCGCCAGCAGCTTGGCCGCTCAAGGTGTGACTAATTCACCCCTCCACTTT. It is translated as CASSLAAQGVTNSPLHF.

V and J are TRBV6-6 and TRBJ2-1, with TRBD2 matching over 11 bases. The germline CDR1 and CDR2 sequences are MNHNY and SVGAGI (reference sequence). Trimming removed 7 bases from V and 2 bases from J; junction bases left unmatched: 4. This CDR3 is 15 amino acids long. CDR3 loop: CASTTGLAAYNEQFF. CDR3 in DNA: TGTGCCAGCACCACGGGACTAGCGGCCTACAATGAGCAGTTCTTC.

For this clone: Different DNA sequences within this sample yield the same CDR3. The CDR3 reads CASSPFPGELFF. The CDR3 DNA reads as TGTGCCAGCTCACCGTTCCCCGGGGAGCTGTTTTTT. The V gene is TRBV18, the J gene TRBJ2-2; D is unclear. Germline CDR1 is KGHSH and CDR2 is LQKENI. The CDR3 sequence is 12 residues long. Trimming removed 3 bases at V and 6 bases at J, with 5 bases between. Supplemented by reference TRBV18 and TRBJ2-2, the full variable domain reads NAGVMQNPRHLVRRRGQEARLRCSPMKGHSHVYWYRQLPEEGLKFMVYLQKENIIDESGMPKERFSAEFPKEGPSILRIQQVVRGDSAAYFCASSPFPGELFFGEGSRLTVL.

This clone was detected only a few times. The chain couples TRBV7-9 to TRBJ2-2; TRBD2 matches 13 bases. With V trimmed by 5 bases and J by 0 bases, 9 bases remained unmatched. CDR3 length equals 19 residues. The germline gives CDR1 SEHNR, CDR2 FQNEAQ (reference sequence). The CDR3 bases are TGTGCCAGCAGCGCCAAAAAGGGACTAGCGGGAACGAACACCGGGGAGCTGTTTTTT. Amino acid sequence: CASSAKKGLAGTNTGELFF.